The source of this TCR beta chain is a study of T-cell reconstitution after alpha-beta-depleted transplantation in children (dated by TCRdb to the mid-2010s). With respect to the entire study: Using TCR repertoire profiling, the study followed T-cell immune reconstitution in a quantitative way in children after TCRalphabeta/CD19-depleted allogeneic hematopoietic cell transplantation. Findings and caveats that apply to the study as a whole: The frequencies of hyperexpanded clones fell over the following months, and after one year, T-cell counts and TCRbeta diversity were mostly attributed to newly produced T cells. The apparently early alphabetaT-cell count recovery about two months after transplant was reportedly dependent on only several hundred rapidly expanded clones derived from non-depleted graft cells. In some patients, the high TCRbeta diversity seen at day 60 was put down to recipient T cells and intrathymic progenitors that had survived conditioning.

Libraries were made using PCR. TCRdb names Illumina HiSeq 2500 as the instrument used. To normalize quantification of the TCRbeta repertoire, the TCR libraries were built with molecular barcoding that relied on unique molecular identifiers. TCRdb reran the public reads through fastp at Q25 and MiXCR, keeping productive beta chains. Each entry is one CDR3 protein sequence, shown with its most common DNA and genes. The sample table holds about 300,000 distinct CDR3 sequences, of which over 9.5% were seen once. Together, the top ten hold 7.5% of the sample. This clonotype was detected many times. Its antigen is still unknown. Within one base of it there is no much larger clone, and no base qualities were kept. The sample's treatment or condition, from its label and the paper: allogeneic hematopoietic cell transplantation with graft depleted of TCRalphabeta T cells and CD19 B cells. The transplant recipients were children given TCRalphabeta/CD19-depleted allogeneic hematopoietic cell grafts.

Trimming takes 4 bases from V and 1 base from J, and the germline ends sit 12 bases apart. Spanning cysteine to phenylalanine, the CDR3 consists of 14 amino acids. Left in the record is the CDR3 DNA by itself, 42 bases read in frame from the first base. CDR1 and CDR2 are read off the germline V gene as SGHRS and YFSETQ. The receptor chain draws on TRBV5-1 and TRBJ2-7; TRBD2 is perhaps the D gene, given 5 matching bases. The sample here was PBMCs, taken before TCRalphabeta/CD19-depleted stem cell transplant. The sequence was collected from a boy younger than two with acute myeloid leukemia, due to receive a stem cell transplant. At the DNA level, the sequence is TGCGCCAGCAGCATGGACGGACTGTCCTACGAGCAGTACTTC. This gives the protein CASSMDGLSYEQYF.